This T cell receptor beta chain originates from a study of T cells after posttransplantation cyclophosphamide. Broader study findings: Later blood repertoires were often dominated by clones from the donor CD8+ memory compartment.

A marrow graft followed busulfan-fludarabine conditioning, with cyclophosphamide on days +3 and +4. Here immunoSEQ multiplex PCR was the method, and the copy in TCRdb shows in-frame clones only, minus some. The data show 12,000 or so clones, with 85% to 95% seen just once and 3.6% held by the top ten. With 1 base removed from V and 1 base from J, the gap between germline ends came to 7 bases. Germline values: CDR1 SQVTM, CDR2 ANQGSEA. The CDR3 spans 13 residues. Remarks on this clone: Its antigen remains unknown.

The J gene is TRBJ1-1, the V gene TRBV29-1; unclear D gene. This material consisted of PBMCs, taken after allogeneic stem cell transplant with posttransplant cyclophosphamide. This clonotype was sampled from a female patient aged 30 to 45 who received an allogeneic stem cell transplant from an unrelated donor, was CMV-positive, and had no GVHD. Some T cells may have come from the graft donor. The CDR3 nucleotides are TGCAGCGTTGAAGTTCTACGGAACACTGAAGCTTTCTTT. Its translation is CSVEVLRNTEAFF.